The 29 T cell receptor beta chains below come from one sample, sequenced in a study of blood T cell repertoires in COVID-19. Here immunoSEQ multiplex PCR was the method, and the copy in TCRdb shows in-frame clones only, minus some. This table has roughly 69,000 clones, roughly 90% appearing once. Sequencing input: peripheral blood. These receptors all come from a man aged 50 to 60 with active COVID-19.

The chain uses TRBV30 and TRBJ1-4; TRBD1 matches 9 bases. This CDR3 has 14 residues. Germline trimming cut 2 bases from V and 4 bases from J; bases unmatched to any gene: 2. Germline-derived CDR1 and CDR2 are GTSNPN and SVGIG (reference sequence). CDR3 residues: CAWSPTGGNEKLFF. In DNA form, the CDR3 reads TGTGCCTGGAGTCCGACAGGGGGTAATGAAAAACTGTTTTTT.

The chain uses TRBV27 and TRBJ2-5; TRBD2 matches at 12 bases. The CDR3 extends over 18 amino acids. The V and J ends lost 2 bases and 5 bases, in that order; junction bases with no gene match: 12. Germline V lookup: CDR1 MNHEY, CDR2 SMNVEV (reference sequence). The CDR3 DNA reads as TGTGCCAGCAGTTTAGCTTTGACTAGCGGGGGTTCCGGCGAGACCCAGTACTTC. This gives the protein CASSLALTSGGSGETQYF.

The genes are TRBV28 and TRBJ2-2; the D gene is possibly TRBD1 (5 bases). From germline, CDR1 is MDHEN and CDR2 SYDVKM. The CDR3 totals 16 residues. Trimming took off 5 bases at V and 3 bases at J, with 16 bases between the two ends. CDR3 sequence reads: CASSRVGAGYTGELFF. DNA for the CDR3: TGTGCCAGCAGTCGAGTAGGGGCAGGTTACACCGGGGAGCTGTTTTTT. The variable domain in full, completed from reference TRBV28 and TRBJ2-2, reads DVKVTQSSRYLVKRTGEKVFLECVQDMDHENMFWYRQDPGLGLRLIYFSYDVKMKEKGDIPEGYSVSREKKERFSLILESASTNQTSMYLCASSRVGAGYTGELFFGEGSRLTVL.

This chain links TRBV9 with TRBJ2-1, with D possibly TRBD1 on 6 matching bases. V was pared by 0 bases and J by 15 bases, with 16 bases between. Germline CDR1 is SGDLS and CDR2 is YYNGEE. This CDR3 comprises 13 residues. CDR3 sequence reads: CASSVDAGGRRFF. The CDR3 coding sequence is TGTGCCAGCAGCGTAGACGCTGGGGGCCGCCGGTTCTTC.

V is TRBV6-2 or TRBV6-3 and J is TRBJ2-1, with TRBD2 matching 13 bases. V was pared by 3 bases and J by 4 bases, with 3 bases of the junction left unmatched. Germline CDR1 and CDR2: MNHEY and SVGEGT. The CDR3 covers 16 residues. The CDR3 loop reads CASSYRGLAGYNEQFF. In DNA, the CDR3 is TGTGCCAGCAGTTATAGGGGACTAGCGGGGTACAATGAGCAGTTCTTC.

The chain joins TRBV9 to TRBJ1-2; the D is unclear. The CDR3 spans 12 residues. Deletions cut 5 bases from V and 7 bases from J, with 12 bases between. Germline CDR1 is SGDLS and CDR2 is YYNGEE. CDR3: CASRPYNAGYTF. For the CDR3, the DNA is TGTGCCAGCAGACCTTACAACGCTGGCTACACCTTC.

The chain recombines TRBV5-1 with TRBJ2-7, with 8 nucleotides matching TRBD2. The CDR3 consists of 13 residues. Per germline, CDR1 SGHRS and CDR2 YFSETQ. The V and J ends lost 4 bases and 6 bases, in that order; junction bases with no gene match: 6. The chain's CDR3 is CASSGPGGAEQYF. The CDR3 DNA follows: TGCGCCAGCAGCGGACCCGGGGGGGCCGAGCAGTACTTC.

The rearrangement joins TRBV25-1 to TRBJ2-3; D possibly corresponds to TRBD2 (5 bases). CDR3 length equals 15 residues. The V end lost 3 bases, the J end lost 0 bases, and 10 bases lay between the germline ends. Germline CDR1 MGHDK, CDR2 SYGVNS. The DNA for the CDR3 is TGTGCCAGCAGTGATCTAGCATCGAGCACAGATACGCAGTATTTT. It codes for CASSDLASSTDTQYF. The whole variable domain, filled in from reference TRBV25-1 and TRBJ2-3, reads EADIYQTPRYLVIGTGKKITLECSQTMGHDKMYWYQQDPGMELHLIHYSYGVNSTEKGDLSSESTVSRIRTEHFPLTLESARPSHTSQYLCASSDLASSTDTQYFGPGTRLTVL.

This clone was picked up one time. This chain connects TRBV7-2 to TRBJ2-4; maybe TRBD1 (6 bases). This CDR3 is 16 amino acids long. Germline V gives CDR1 SGHTA, CDR2 FQGNSA. V was trimmed by 5 bases and J by 6 bases, leaving 20 bases between them. The CDR3 DNA reads as TGTGCCAGCAGCCCGCGCCGTGGGGGCCTGGGAAACATTCAGTACTTC. As protein: CASSPRRGGLGNIQYF.

This clone has just one count. V is TRBV2 and J is TRBJ1-4; TRBD1 matches at 7 bases. The V gene's germline CDR1 is SNHLY and CDR2 FYNNEI. V trimming: 6 bases; J trimming: 1 base; junction bases outside the gene matches: 5. The CDR3 has 15 amino acids. Here the CDR3 reads CASRGQAGTNEKLFF. In DNA form, the CDR3 reads TGTGCCAGCAGAGGACAGGCGGGAACTAATGAAAAACTGTTTTTT.

The chain uses TRBV28 and TRBJ1-4; D unresolved. This CDR3 contains 14 residues. Trimming shortened V by 2 bases and J by 6 bases, and 10 bases separated the two germline ends. The germline V gene encodes CDR1 MDHEN and CDR2 SYDVKM. Here the CDR3 reads CASSLGQVHEKLFF. CDR3 sequence (DNA): TGTGCCAGCAGTTTAGGCCAGGTACATGAAAAACTGTTTTTT.

This rearrangement joins TRBV5-1 to TRBJ1-4; perhaps TRBD1 as D (6 bases). Germline V CDR1 and CDR2: SGHRS, YFSETQ. This CDR3 is 15 amino acids long. The V end lost 4 bases, the J end lost 8 bases, and 18 bases lay between the germline ends. The CDR3 sequence: CASSLGVDSREKLFF. The CDR3 bases are TGCGCCAGCAGCCTGGGAGTGGACAGTCGCGAAAAACTGTTTTTT.

J is TRBJ2-7 and V is TRBV18, with 7 nucleotides matching TRBD1. Unmatched junction bases numbered 3, after V lost 5 bases and J lost 5 bases. This CDR3 comprises 12 residues. Germline CDR1 KGHSH, CDR2 LQKENI. CDR3 sequence: CASSADRNEQYF. CDR3 DNA: TGTGCCAGCTCAGCGGACAGGAACGAGCAGTACTTC. The full variable domain, completed using reference TRBV18 and TRBJ2-7, is NAGVMQNPRHLVRRRGQEARLRCSPMKGHSHVYWYRQLPEEGLKFMVYLQKENIIDESGMPKERFSAEFPKEGPSILRIQQVVRGDSAAYFCASSADRNEQYFGPGTRLTVT.

The rearrangement joins TRBV7-2 to TRBJ1-1; TRBD1 aligns across 8 bases. V shed 4 bases and J 11 bases; nucleotides not matched to a gene: 12. This CDR3 is built from 14 residues. From germline, CDR1 is SGHTA and CDR2 FQGNSA. CDR3 bases: TGTGCCAGCAGCTCGACCGGACAGGGAAGGTCTGCTTTCTTT. Protein sequence: CASSSTGQGRSAFF.

The chain employs TRBV4-2 and TRBJ2-1; D may be TRBD1 (6 bases). The CDR3 length is 14 residues. V lost 0 bases and J 10 bases, leaving 13 bases between the germline ends. Germline V CDR1 and CDR2: LGHNA, YNFKEQ. CDR3 nucleotides: TGTGCCAGCAGCCAAGAACCAGGGGCGCTAGAGCAGTTCTTC. Residues: CASSQEPGALEQFF.

V usage is TRBV30 and J usage is TRBJ1-5; D unclear. Germline lookup yields CDR1 GTSNPN and CDR2 SVGIG (reference sequence). The CDR3 consists of 12 residues. Trimming shortened V by 5 bases and J by 3 bases, and 8 bases separated the two germline ends. The CDR3 region has the DNA TGTGCCTGGGCGGGAGACAATCAGCCCCAGCATTTT. It yields the protein CAWAGDNQPQHF.

This clone has just one count. The DNA for the CDR3 is TGTGCCAGCAGCGTAGGGGGAGGCTCTGGGGCCAACGTCCTGACTTTC. Its protein product is CASSVGGGSGANVLTF. The chain has TRBV9 and TRBJ2-6; D possibly corresponds to TRBD2 (6 bases). The ends were cut back, 0 bases at V and 0 bases at J, with 7 bases in the middle. Germline-derived CDR1 and CDR2 are SGDLS and YYNGEE. CDR3 length: 16 amino acids.

This chain uses TRBV2 with TRBJ1-1; the D is unclear. This CDR3 comprises 15 residues. Germline V gene data show CDR1 as SNHLY and CDR2 as FYNNEI. Trimming stripped 3 bases from V and 1 base from J, with 12 bases between. This CDR3 is CASSDQVTKNTEAFF. The DNA of the CDR3 is TGTGCCAGCAGTGACCAGGTCACAAAGAACACTGAAGCTTTCTTT.

The rearrangement joins TRBV10-3 to TRBJ1-1; D is uncertain. Germline V gene sequence: CDR1 ENHRY, CDR2 SYGVKD. V was pared by 1 base and J by 1 base, with 4 bases between. The CDR3 covers 13 residues. The DNA of the CDR3 is TGTGCCATCAGTGAGTACACGAACACTGAAGCTTTCTTT. This encodes CAISEYTNTEAFF.

In this sample, this clone turned up a few times. This sequence joins TRBV7-9 and TRBJ2-5, with D perhaps TRBD1 (5 bases). Deletions cut 1 base from V and 1 base from J, with 7 bases between. CDR1 and CDR2 (germline): SEHNR, FQNEAQ (reference sequence). This CDR3 region has 14 residues. The CDR3 region has the DNA TGTGCCAGCAGCTTAGGACAGTTCCAAGAGACCCAGTACTTC. This sequence encodes CASSLGQFQETQYF.

V is TRBV20-1 and J is TRBJ2-7; D remains unclear. The CDR3 loop spans 11 amino acids. Trimming pared 5 bases from V and 3 bases from J, leaving 8 bases between. Germline CDR1 is DFQATT and CDR2 is SNEGSKA (reference sequence). The CDR3 protein is CSAVRDYEQYF. CDR3 nucleotides: TGCAGTGCTGTCCGCGACTACGAGCAGTACTTC.

This chain links TRBV5-1 with TRBJ2-6; maybe TRBD2 (5 bases). Trimming took off 2 bases at V and 5 bases at J, with 23 bases between the two ends. The CDR3 has 19 amino acids. Germline-derived CDR1 and CDR2 are SGHRS and YFSETQ. CDR3 region: CASSLAQVDILGRANVLTF. The CDR3 DNA follows: TGCGCCAGCAGCTTAGCCCAAGTTGACATACTAGGTCGGGCCAACGTCCTGACTTTC.

The V gene is TRBV15, the J gene TRBJ2-7, with D possibly matching TRBD1 (5 bases). Germline CDR1 reads LNHNV; CDR2 reads YYDKDF (reference sequence). The CDR3 spans 12 residues. The V and J ends lost 5 bases and 3 bases respectively, with 8 bases between them. The CDR3 DNA reads TGTGCCACCAGCTCAGGGTTCTACGAGCAGTACTTC. Amino acid sequence: CATSSGFYEQYF. Full variable domain (rest looked up from reference TRBV15 and TRBJ2-7): DAMVIQNPRYQVTQFGKPVTLSCSQTLNHNVMYWYQQKSSQAPKLLFHYYDKDFNNEADTPDNFQSRRPNTSFCFLDIRSPGLGDTAMYLCATSSGFYEQYFGPGTRLTVT.

This chain links TRBV7-6 with TRBJ2-7; TRBD1 might be the D (6 bases). The V gene lost 1 base and the J gene lost 5 bases, with 15 bases spanning the gap. Germline CDR1 reads SGHVS; CDR2 reads FNYEAQ. The CDR3 totals 15 residues. The DNA of the CDR3 is TGTGCCAGCAGCTTAGATGCAGGGGATTCCAACGAGCAGTACTTC. It yields the protein CASSLDAGDSNEQYF. Full variable domain (remainder filled in from reference TRBV7-6 and TRBJ2-7): GAGVSQSPRYKVTKRGQDVALRCDPISGHVSLYWYRQALGQGPEFLTYFNYEAQQDKSGLPNDRFSAERPEGSISTLTIQRTEQRDSAMYRCASSLDAGDSNEQYFGPGTRLTVT.

The chain couples TRBV5-1 to TRBJ2-3; D ambiguous. V was trimmed by 2 bases and J by 1 base, leaving 14 bases between them. This CDR3 region has 16 residues. Germline CDR1 is SGHRS and CDR2 is YFSETQ. The CDR3 region is CASSFQSPQGTDTQYF. Here the CDR3 DNA reads TGCGCCAGCAGCTTCCAGTCCCCCCAGGGCACAGATACGCAGTATTTT.

The rearrangement uses TRBV4-1 and TRBJ2-5; 10 bases map to TRBD1. The CDR3 length is 16 residues. J was trimmed by 4 bases and V by 5 bases; bases with no gene match: 10. The V gene's germline CDR1 is MGHRA and CDR2 YSYEKL. CDR3 sequence reads: CASSNPGQGLIETQYF. CDR3 bases: TGCGCCAGCAGCAACCCGGGACAGGGGCTGATAGAGACCCAGTACTTC.

V is TRBV7-3 and J is TRBJ2-1; 7 nucleotides align to TRBD1. Per the germline V gene, CDR1 is SGHTA and CDR2 is FQGTGA. CDR3 size: 15 residues. With V trimmed by 2 bases and J by 7 bases, 8 bases remained unmatched. The chain's CDR3 is CASSLGGQGQNEQFF. CDR3 DNA sequence: TGTGCCAGCAGCTTAGGCGGCCAGGGACAGAATGAGCAGTTCTTC.

The CDR3 nucleotides read TGTGCCACGGGGGGACCCGGGGGACAGGGGGCAAATGAGCAGTTCTTC. Amino acid sequence: CATGGPGGQGANEQFF. The chain is built from TRBV6-4 and TRBJ2-1, with TRBD1 matching 12 bases. The V segment lost 10 bases and the J segment 7 bases; nucleotides outside the gene matches: 14. Germline values: CDR1 MRHNA, CDR2 SNTAGT. The CDR3 length is 16 residues.

The gene calls are TRBV7-2 and TRBJ1-1, with TRBD1 matching 11 bases. The CDR3 is 16 amino acids. With 5 bases clipped from V and 4 bases from J, the junction kept 9 bases outside the gene matches. CDR1 and CDR2 (germline): SGHTA, FQGNSA. In DNA, the CDR3 is TGTGCCAGCAGCCAGCGACGGACAGGGGGCGGCACTGAAGCTTTCTTT. The encoded protein is CASSQRRTGGGTEAFF. Drawing the rest from reference TRBV7-2 and TRBJ1-1, the complete variable domain is GAGVSQSPSNKVTEKGKDVELRCDPISGHTALYWYRQSLGQGLEFLIYFQGNSAPDKSGLPSDRFSAERTGGSVSTLTIQRTQQEDSAVYLCASSQRRTGGGTEAFFGQGTRLTVV.